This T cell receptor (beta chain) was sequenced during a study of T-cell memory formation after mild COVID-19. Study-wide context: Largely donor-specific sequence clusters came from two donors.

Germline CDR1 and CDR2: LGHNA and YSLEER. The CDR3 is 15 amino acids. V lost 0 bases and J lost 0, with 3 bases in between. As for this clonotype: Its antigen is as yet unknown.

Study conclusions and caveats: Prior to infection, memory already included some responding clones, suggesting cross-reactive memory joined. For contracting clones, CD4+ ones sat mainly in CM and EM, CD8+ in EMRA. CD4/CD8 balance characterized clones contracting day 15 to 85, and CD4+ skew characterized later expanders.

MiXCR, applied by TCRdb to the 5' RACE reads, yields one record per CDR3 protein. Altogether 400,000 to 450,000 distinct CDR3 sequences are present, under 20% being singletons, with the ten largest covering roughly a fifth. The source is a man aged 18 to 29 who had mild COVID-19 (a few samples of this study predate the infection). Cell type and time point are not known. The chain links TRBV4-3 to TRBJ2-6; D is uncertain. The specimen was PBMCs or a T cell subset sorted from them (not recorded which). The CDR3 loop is CASSQEGSGANVLTF. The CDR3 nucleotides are TGCGCCAGCAGCCAAGAGGGCTCTGGGGCCAACGTCCTGACTTTC.